This TCR beta chain was found in a study of T cells in Graves' hyperthyroidism and ophthalmopathy. Study-wide context: Peripheral blood was secured at the point of initial diagnosis, before any treatment. Study-level points and caveats: Blood held most thyroid clonotypes expanded above 0.001 frequency.

Amplified regions were TCR beta CDR3 sequences from RNA transcripts. With the HTBI primer set, the TCR CDR3 went through a first round of RT-PCR. TCRdb passed the multiplex PCR reads through MiXCR, listing each CDR3 protein once. The repertoire has about 770,000 distinct CDR3 sequences, approximately 18% of them found once; the top ten carry about a sixth. Clinicians diagnosed patients from clinical symptoms, serum thyroxine and TRAb, thyroid ultrasound and orbital computed tomography. This clonotype was seen many times. Its target is unknown. Sequencing was done on a sample of blood. This receptor was obtained from a woman in her fifties or sixties with Graves' hyperthyroidism that later progressed to Graves' ophthalmopathy.

CDR3 protein: CASSLWGRDPGNTIYF. The CDR3 DNA is TGCGCCAGCAGCTTGTGGGGCAGGGATCCTGGAAACACCATATATTTT. The chain joins TRBV5-1 to TRBJ1-3; D perhaps matches TRBD1 (5 bases). CDR1 and CDR2 from the germline V gene are SGHRS and YFSETQ. This CDR3 is built from 16 residues. Trimming took 1 base from V and 2 from J, leaving 13 bases between them.